This T cell receptor beta chain was profiled in a study of cytomegalovirus exposure and HLA in healthy donors. Vbeta (60) and Jbeta (13) primers were used in the PCR. The repertoire was sequenced with immunoSEQ multiplex PCR; TCRdb's copy has only in-frame clones and lacks some. The data contain roughly 190,000 clones, around 86% of them singletons. The germline V and J ends were trimmed by 2 bases and 0 bases, with 11 bases remaining between them. The CDR3 totals 16 residues. The germline V gene encodes CDR1 LNHDA and CDR2 SQIVND (reference sequence). This sequence was found in a man aged 25-45 years in good health and CMV-seronegative. Specimen: PBMCs. The rearrangement links TRBV19 to TRBJ1-5; weak D call: TRBD1 (5 bases). In DNA, the CDR3 is TGTGCCAGTAGTATAAGGGGTAGATATAGCAATCAGCCCCAGCATTTT. It yields the protein CASSIRGRYSNQPQHF. Complete variable domain (other parts from reference TRBV19 and TRBJ1-5): DGGITQSPKYLFRKEGQNVTLSCEQNLNHDAMYWYRQDPGQGLRLIYYSQIVNDFQKGDIAEGYSVSREKKESFPLTVTSAQKNPTAFYLCASSIRGRYSNQPQHFGDGTRLSIL.